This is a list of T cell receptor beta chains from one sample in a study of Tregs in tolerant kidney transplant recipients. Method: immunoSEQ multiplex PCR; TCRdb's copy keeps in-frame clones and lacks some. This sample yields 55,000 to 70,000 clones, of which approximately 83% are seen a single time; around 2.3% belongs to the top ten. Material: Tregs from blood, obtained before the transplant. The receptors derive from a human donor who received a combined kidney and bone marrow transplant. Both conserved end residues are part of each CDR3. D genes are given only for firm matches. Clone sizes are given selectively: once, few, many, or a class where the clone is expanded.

cdr3_nt: TGTGCCAGCAGCTCGCCGGGGGCTGAAGCTTTCTTT; cdr3_aa: CASSSPGAEAFF; clone_size: once; j_call: TRBJ1-1; v_call: TRBV11-2; d_call: -
cdr3_nt: TGTGCCAGTAGGGCGGGACCCACGGGAGATACGCAGTATTTT; cdr3_aa: CASRAGPTGDTQYF; clone_size: -; j_call: TRBJ2-3; v_call: TRBV19; d_call: -
cdr3_nt: TGTGCCATCAGGGGACAGGGGAACGAGCAGTACTTC; cdr3_aa: CAIRGQGNEQYF; clone_size: few; j_call: TRBJ2-7; v_call: TRBV10-3; d_call: TRBD1
cdr3_nt: TGTGCCAGTGGACAGGGGGCAAATCAGCCCCAGCATTTT; cdr3_aa: CASGQGANQPQHF; clone_size: -; j_call: TRBJ1-5; v_call: TRBV10-3; d_call: TRBD1
cdr3_nt: TGTGCCAGCAGCCAAATGATGGACAGGGCTGAGACCCAGTACTTC; cdr3_aa: CASSQMMDRAETQYF; clone_size: -; j_call: TRBJ2-5; v_call: TRBV14; d_call: TRBD1
cdr3_nt: TGTGCCAGCAGCTTCGGACAGTACTCCTACAATGAGCAGTTCTTC; cdr3_aa: CASSFGQYSYNEQFF; clone_size: -; j_call: TRBJ2-1; v_call: TRBV11-2; d_call: -
cdr3_nt: TGTGCCAGCAGCGTAGAGCCCAGGGGGTTCCAAGAGACCCAGTACTTC; cdr3_aa: CASSVEPRGFQETQYF; clone_size: -; j_call: TRBJ2-5; v_call: TRBV9; d_call: TRBD1
cdr3_nt: TGCGCCAGCAGTGACGACAGGGGGTTGCAGAACACTGAAGCTTTCTTT; cdr3_aa: CASSDDRGLQNTEAFF; clone_size: -; j_call: TRBJ1-1; v_call: TRBV10-1; d_call: TRBD1
cdr3_nt: TGTGCCAGCTCACCGACGGGACGAGGAGCCTATGGCTACACCTTC; cdr3_aa: CASSPTGRGAYGYTF; clone_size: -; j_call: TRBJ1-2; v_call: TRBV18; d_call: -
cdr3_nt: TGCAGCGTTGACGCCGAGGGGGCTAGCGAGCAGTACTTC; cdr3_aa: CSVDAEGASEQYF; clone_size: -; j_call: TRBJ2-7; v_call: TRBV29-1; d_call: TRBD1
cdr3_nt: TGTGCCAGCAGTCGCCCCACAGGGAGAGGAGGCTACACCTTC; cdr3_aa: CASSRPTGRGGYTF; clone_size: -; j_call: TRBJ1-2; v_call: TRBV6-1; d_call: -
cdr3_nt: TGTGCCAGCAGCTTAGGACTAAGACCCACAGATACGCAGTATTTT; cdr3_aa: CASSLGLRPTDTQYF; clone_size: -; j_call: TRBJ2-3; v_call: TRBV7-8; d_call: -
cdr3_nt: TGTGCCAGCAGCTTATTCAGGGATGGGGAAGCTTTCTTT; cdr3_aa: CASSLFRDGEAFF; clone_size: once; j_call: TRBJ1-1; v_call: TRBV7-2; d_call: -
cdr3_nt: TGTGCCAGCAGAACAATACGGGGCGCGGGCACTGAAGCTTTCTTT; cdr3_aa: CASRTIRGAGTEAFF; clone_size: -; j_call: TRBJ1-1; v_call: TRBV11-2; d_call: -
cdr3_nt: TGCGCCAGCAGCCCCGAGTTTGAAAAACTGTTTTTT; cdr3_aa: CASSPEFEKLFF; clone_size: -; j_call: TRBJ1-4; v_call: TRBV4-1; d_call: -
cdr3_nt: TGTGCCAGTAGACAACGGACAGGCGGTCAGCCCCAGCATTTT; cdr3_aa: CASRQRTGGQPQHF; clone_size: -; j_call: TRBJ1-5; v_call: TRBV19; d_call: TRBD1
cdr3_nt: TGCGCCAGCAGCTCGGGACTGGAGGCCGGCTACACCTTC; cdr3_aa: CASSSGLEAGYTF; clone_size: -; j_call: TRBJ1-2; v_call: TRBV5-1; d_call: -
cdr3_nt: TGTGCCAGCAGCCCGGGACAGAGTTATGAAAAACTGTTTTTT; cdr3_aa: CASSPGQSYEKLFF; clone_size: -; j_call: TRBJ1-4; v_call: TRBV5-5; d_call: TRBD1